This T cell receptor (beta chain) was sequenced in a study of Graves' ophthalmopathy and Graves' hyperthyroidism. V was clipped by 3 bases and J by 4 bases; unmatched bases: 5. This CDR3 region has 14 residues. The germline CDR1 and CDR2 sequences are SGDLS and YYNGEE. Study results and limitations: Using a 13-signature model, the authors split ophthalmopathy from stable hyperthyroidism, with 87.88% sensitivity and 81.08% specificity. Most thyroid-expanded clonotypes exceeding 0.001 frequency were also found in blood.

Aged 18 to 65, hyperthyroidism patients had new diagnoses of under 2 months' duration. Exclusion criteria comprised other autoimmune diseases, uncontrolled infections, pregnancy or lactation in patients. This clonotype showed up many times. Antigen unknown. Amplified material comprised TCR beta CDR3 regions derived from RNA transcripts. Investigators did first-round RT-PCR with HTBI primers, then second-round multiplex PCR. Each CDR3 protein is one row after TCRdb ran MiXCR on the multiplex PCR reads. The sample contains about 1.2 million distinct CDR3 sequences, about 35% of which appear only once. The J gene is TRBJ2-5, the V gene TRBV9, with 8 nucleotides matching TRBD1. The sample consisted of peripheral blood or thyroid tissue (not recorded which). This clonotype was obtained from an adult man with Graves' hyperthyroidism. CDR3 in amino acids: CASSGGQGGETQYF. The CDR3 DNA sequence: TGTGCCAGCAGCGGAGGACAGGGAGGAGAGACCCAGTACTTC.